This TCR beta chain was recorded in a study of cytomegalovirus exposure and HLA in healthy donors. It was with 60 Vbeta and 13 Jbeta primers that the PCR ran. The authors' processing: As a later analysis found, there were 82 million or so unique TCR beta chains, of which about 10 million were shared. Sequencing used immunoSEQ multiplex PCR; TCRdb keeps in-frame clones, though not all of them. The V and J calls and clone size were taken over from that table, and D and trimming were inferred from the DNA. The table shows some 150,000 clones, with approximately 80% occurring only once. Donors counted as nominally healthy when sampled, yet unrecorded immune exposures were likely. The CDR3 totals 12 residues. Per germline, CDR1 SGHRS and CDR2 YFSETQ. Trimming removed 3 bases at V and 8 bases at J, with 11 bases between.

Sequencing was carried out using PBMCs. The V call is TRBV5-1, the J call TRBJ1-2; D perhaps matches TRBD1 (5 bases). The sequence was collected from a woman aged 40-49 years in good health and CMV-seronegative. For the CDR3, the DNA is TGCGCCAGCAGCTGGGACGGAGGGGGCTACACCTTC. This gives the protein CASSWDGGGYTF.